A selection of T cell receptor beta chains follows, all from one sample in a study of shared clonotypes between healthy human individuals. Profiled with immunoSEQ multiplex PCR; TCRdb holds only in-frame clones, not every one. The sample holds over a million clones, around 95% seen once. The specimen was naive CD4+ T cells sorted from blood. Receptor source: a man aged 25 to 40 in good health. CDR3s include the opening cysteine and the closing phenylalanine or tryptophan. The D gene is left open where the match is weak. Rows may omit the clone size; those that give it use once, few, many or a size class.

CDR3 length	D gene	V gene	clone size	J gene	CDR3 DNA	CDR3 protein
13	.	TRBV30	.	TRBJ1-3	TGTGCCTGGAGTGTATCCTCGGGAAACACCATATATTTT	CAWSVSSGNTIYF
12	.	TRBV6-1	.	TRBJ1-2	TGTGCCGGAGGGGGAAGAAACTATGGCTACACCTTC	CAGGGRNYGYTF
14	.	TRBV18	.	TRBJ2-2	TGTGCCAGCTCACCACTAGCGGACAGCGGGGAGCTGTTTTTT	CASSPLADSGELFF
17	TRBD2	TRBV27	.	TRBJ2-1	TGTGCCAGCAGTCGGACTAGCGGGACGAGGAAGGTCAATGAGCAGTTCTTC	CASSRTSGTRKVNEQFF
17	TRBD1	TRBV4-3	.	TRBJ2-3	TGCGCCAGCAGCCAGGCTTCCGGACAGGGGGCGGGAGATACGCAGTATTTT	CASSQASGQGAGDTQYF
15	.	TRBV7-2	once	TRBJ2-6	TGTGCCAGCAGCTTAGGAGGGGCTGGGGCCAACGTCCTGACTTTC	CASSLGGAGANVLTF
11	.	TRBV5-6	.	TRBJ2-1	TGTGCCAGCAGCGCCGAGGGTGAGCAGTTCTTC	CASSAEGEQFF
12	TRBD1	TRBV6-5	.	TRBJ1-2	TGTGCCAGCAGACAGGGGGCTCGGGGCTACACCTTC	CASRQGARGYTF
16	TRBD2	TRBV15	.	TRBJ2-7	TGTGCCACCAGCAGAGAGGGGAGCGGGAGCGGGTACGAGCAGTACTTC	CATSREGSGSGYEQYF
14	.	TRBV28	.	TRBJ2-1	TGTGCCAGCACCGGAGGAGGGAACTACAATGAGCAGTTCTTC	CASTGGGNYNEQFF
16	.	TRBV5-1	.	TRBJ2-7	TGCGCCAGCAGCTCGGGGGACACTTTTTTTGGTCGGGAGCAGTACTTC	CASSSGDTFFGREQYF
14	.	TRBV18	.	TRBJ2-1	TGTGCCAGCTCACCAGTGGGAATATCCAATGAGCAGTTCTTC	CASSPVGISNEQFF
13	.	TRBV12-5	.	TRBJ1-2	TGTGCTAGTGGTTTGTCAGGGACGAGCGGCTACACCTTC	CASGLSGTSGYTF
19	TRBD2	TRBV7-9	once	TRBJ2-1	TGTGCCAGCACCCCCGGGCCACTAGCGGGAGTAACGTCCTACAATGAGCAGTTCTTC	CASTPGPLAGVTSYNEQFF
15	.	TRBV27	.	TRBJ2-3	TGTGCCAGCAGCCCACGGGGAGCATCCGTAGATACGCAGTATTTT	CASSPRGASVDTQYF
17	TRBD2	TRBV7-9	.	TRBJ2-1	TGTGCCAGCAGCCCCGCCGGGACTAGCGGAGGATTTAATGAGCAGTTCTTC	CASSPAGTSGGFNEQFF
14	.	TRBV11-3	.	TRBJ2-4	TGTGCCAGCAGCTTGGGGGGACCTGGGGACATTCAGTACTTC	CASSLGGPGDIQYF
20	.	TRBV5-5	.	TRBJ2-2	TGTGCCAGCAGCTTGGTTGGTTTAACTGCACAGAGCGCGAACACCGGGGAGCTGTTTTTT	CASSLVGLTAQSANTGELFF
15	TRBD1	TRBV5-6	.	TRBJ2-7	TGTGCCAGCACCCGGGCCGGGACAGGGTCCGACGAGCAGTACTTC	CASTRAGTGSDEQYF
14	.	TRBV14	.	TRBJ2-2	TGTGCCAGCAGTCCAAGGGTGCGCACCGGGGAGCTGTTTTTT	CASSPRVRTGELFF
14	.	TRBV10-3	.	TRBJ2-2	TGTGCCATCAGTCTCAAGGTCGCCACCGGGGAGCTGTTTTTT	CAISLKVATGELFF
15	.	TRBV19	.	TRBJ1-2	TGTGCCAGTAGTATAGACCCACCGGGTCGCTATGGCTACACCTTC	CASSIDPPGRYGYTF
16	.	TRBV7-6	.	TRBJ1-4	TGTGCCAGCAGCTTAGGCCCTGGGTTGGGTCGGGAGAAACTGTTTTTT	CASSLGPGLGREKLFF
18	.	TRBV14	.	TRBJ1-1	TGTGCCAGCAGCCAAGATTCCGGGGCATTCGGCATGAGAACTGAAGCTTTCTTT	CASSQDSGAFGMRTEAFF
12	.	TRBV28	.	TRBJ1-4	TGTGCCACGTGGGGGTCTAGGGAAAAACTGTTTTTT	CATWGSREKLFF
16	TRBD1	TRBV2	once	TRBJ2-5	TGTGCCAGCAGTGAAATCCGGGACAGGCTTCAAGAGACCCAGTACTTC	CASSEIRDRLQETQYF
11	.	TRBV7-9	.	TRBJ2-3	TGTGCCAGCAGATATGCAGATACGCAGTATTTT	CASRYADTQYF
15	.	TRBV23-1	.	TRBJ2-3	TGCGCCAGCAATCAGGATCGGCGGAGCACAGATACGCAGTATTTT	CASNQDRRSTDTQYF
15	.	TRBV7-2	.	TRBJ2-1	TGTGCCAGCAGCTTAGGTGGGGGATCCTACAATGAGCAGTTCTTC	CASSLGGGSYNEQFF
13	TRBD1	TRBV28	.	TRBJ2-7	TGTGCCAGCAGTACAGGGGGCCCCTACGAGCAGTACTTC	CASSTGGPYEQYF
16	.	TRBV9	.	TRBJ1-3	TGTGCCAGCAGCGTACTGGGGGGAGACTCTGGAAACACCATATATTTT	CASSVLGGDSGNTIYF
13	.	TRBV30	.	TRBJ1-5	TGTGCCTGGAGCGTAGCGAGCAATCAGCCCCAGCATTTT	CAWSVASNQPQHF
16	TRBD2	TRBV28	.	TRBJ2-7	TGTGCCAGCAGTTCCCCTCCTAGCGGGATATTCTACGAGCAGTACTTC	CASSSPPSGIFYEQYF
17	.	TRBV9	.	TRBJ2-3	TGTGCCAGCAGCGTAGGACGGGGGCTAGCCCGGACAGATACGCAGTATTTT	CASSVGRGLARTDTQYF
15	.	TRBV10-3	.	TRBJ2-7	TGTGCCATCAGTGAGCTGGCTAAGGGGCCCTACGAGCAGTACTTC	CAISELAKGPYEQYF
14	TRBD2	TRBV27	.	TRBJ2-1	TGTGCCAGCAGGCCACTAGCGGGGGTTAATGAGCAGTTCTTC	CASRPLAGVNEQFF
18	.	TRBV29-1	.	TRBJ1-5	TGCAGCGTTGATCCCCTCCTGTATGCGGTGACGGGCAATCAGCCCCAGCATTTT	CSVDPLLYAVTGNQPQHF
14	.	TRBV29-1	.	TRBJ2-3	TGCAGCGTTTTCGGAAGATCTAGCACAGATACGCAGTATTTT	CSVFGRSSTDTQYF
16	.	TRBV7-8	.	TRBJ1-3	TGTGCCAGCAGCCCCGCTTGGGGGGTGCGGGGAAACACCATATATTTT	CASSPAWGVRGNTIYF
15	.	TRBV6-5	.	TRBJ1-5	TGTGCCAGCAGTTACTCGAGCGGGATTGGTCAGCCCCAGCATTTT	CASSYSSGIGQPQHF
16	TRBD1	TRBV28	once	TRBJ1-5	TGTGCCAGCAGTCCCTGGACAGGCGTGGGCAATCAGCCCCAGCATTTT	CASSPWTGVGNQPQHF
17	TRBD1	TRBV5-8	.	TRBJ1-5	TGTGCCAGCAGCTTTTTTCCGACCGGGACAGCCTATCAGCCCCAGCATTTT	CASSFFPTGTAYQPQHF
16	TRBD1	TRBV15	once	TRBJ1-2	TGTGCCACCAGCAGAGTCCCGGGACAGCCTGGCTATGGCTACACCTTC	CATSRVPGQPGYGYTF
15	.	TRBV28	.	TRBJ1-4	TGTGCCAGCAGTTTAAGCAGGGTACGGAATGAAAAACTGTTTTTT	CASSLSRVRNEKLFF
16	TRBD1	TRBV13	.	TRBJ2-2	TGTGCCAGCAGCTTCGACAGGGGGCTCGGCACCGGGGAGCTGTTTTTT	CASSFDRGLGTGELFF
14	TRBD1	TRBV5-6	.	TRBJ2-3	TGTGCCAGCAGTAGGGACAGGGTTACAGATACGCAGTATTTT	CASSRDRVTDTQYF
13	TRBD1	TRBV6-5	.	TRBJ2-7	TGTGCCAGTCGGGACAGTTATTACTACGAGCAGTACTTC	CASRDSYYYEQYF
13	.	TRBV28	.	TRBJ1-5	TGTGCCTCTACCCCTGTGGCGGTTCAGCCCCAGCATTTT	CASTPVAVQPQHF